Each of the 30 T cell receptor beta chains below was sequenced from the same sample in a study of T cells after yellow fever vaccination. In TCRdb, the 5' RACE reads were re-called with MiXCR into one record per CDR3 protein. Altogether 150,000 to 200,000 distinct CDR3 sequences are present, more than 9.5% being singletons, with the ten largest covering around 34%. Material: CD8+ T cells sorted from PBMCs, obtained 15 days after the yellow fever booster vaccination. Receptors originate from a man younger than 30 who received the YFV17D yellow fever vaccine.

This clonotype was counted only a few times. The chain links TRBV6-2 or TRBV6-3 to TRBJ2-7; D is perhaps TRBD1 (6 bases). Germline V gene data show CDR1 as MNHEY and CDR2 as SVGEGT. CDR3 length: 16 residues. Trimming removed 4 bases from V and 3 bases from J, with 19 bases in between. CDR3 nucleotide sequence: TGTGCCAGCAGTTCCCCCGGGCAGGGGATTATCTACGAGCAGTACGTC. Its translation: CASSSPGQGIIYEQYV.

This chain links TRBV11-2 with TRBJ2-7; D possibly corresponds to TRBD2 (6 bases). Germline loops: CDR1 SGHAT, CDR2 FQNNGV. The CDR3 is 13 residues long. Trimming stripped 4 bases from V and 0 bases from J, with 7 bases between. CDR3 DNA sequence: TGTGCCAGCAGCTCTAGCGTCTCCTACGAGCAGTACGTC. Its translation is CASSSSVSYEQYV.

V is TRBV7-2 and J is TRBJ2-5, with 9 nucleotides matching TRBD2. The germline gives CDR1 SGHTA, CDR2 FQGNSA. The ends lost 3 bases at V and 1 base at J; junction bases unmatched: 6. The CDR3 totals 16 residues. This chain's CDR3 is CASSFGLAGFQETQYF. Written as DNA, the CDR3 is TGTGCCAGCAGCTTCGGGCTAGCGGGGTTCCAAGAGACCCAGTACTTC. The variable domain in full, completed from reference TRBV7-2 and TRBJ2-5, reads GAGVSQSPSNKVTEKGKDVELRCDPISGHTALYWYRQSLGQGLEFLIYFQGNSAPDKSGLPSDRFSAERTGGSVSTLTIQRTQQEDSAVYLCASSFGLAGFQETQYFGPGTRLLVL.

The table lists this clonotype with a few counts. The chain employs TRBV6-1 and TRBJ2-1; 12 bases fit TRBD2. With V trimmed by 2 bases and J by 6 bases, 2 bases remained unmatched. Per the germline V gene, CDR1 is MNHNS and CDR2 is SASEGT. The CDR3 totals 15 residues. CDR3 loop: CASSELAGGLNEQFF. Written as DNA, the CDR3 is TGTGCCAGCAGTGAACTAGCGGGGGGGCTCAATGAGCAGTTCTTC.

The gene calls are TRBV7-6 and TRBJ2-7, with 10 bases fitting TRBD2. From germline, CDR1 is SGHVS and CDR2 FNYEAQ. Unmatched junction bases numbered 6, after V lost 4 bases and J lost 3 bases. The CDR3 is made up of 15 amino acids. In DNA, the CDR3 is TGTGCCAGCAGCTACGCTAGCGGGGGCTTCTACGAGCAGTACGTC. Its protein is CASSYASGGFYEQYV.

The V call is TRBV7-9, the J call TRBJ2-1, with 9 bases fitting TRBD2. The junction had 7 bases not matched to a gene; V was cut back by 11 bases and J by 5 bases. CDR1 and CDR2 from the germline V gene are SEHNR and FQNEAQ (reference sequence). This CDR3 contains 13 residues. CDR3 nucleotides: TGTGCCGGAGGACTAGCGAAAAACAATGAGCAGTTCTTC. Amino acid sequence: CAGGLAKNNEQFF.

The chain recombines TRBV7-9 with TRBJ2-3; D remains unclear. The CDR3 extends over 15 amino acids. The germline gives CDR1 SEHNR, CDR2 FQNEAQ (reference sequence). V lost 5 bases and J lost 0, with 12 bases in between. The CDR3 DNA is TGTGCCAGCAGCCCCGTGAAGTCTAGCACAGATACGCAGTATTTT. It codes for CASSPVKSSTDTQYF. The complete variable domain, with remaining parts taken from reference TRBV7-9 and TRBJ2-3, reads DTGVSQNPRHKITKRGQNVTFRCDPISEHNRLYWYRQTLGQGPEFLTYFQNEAQLEKSRLLSDRFSAERPKGSFSTLEIQRTEQGDSAMYLCASSPVKSSTDTQYFGPGTRLTVL.

This clonotype appeared a few times. CDR3 region: CASSSDRVQQPQHF. The CDR3 DNA reads TGTGCCAGCAGTTCAGACAGGGTTCAGCAGCCCCAGCATTTT. J is TRBJ1-5 and V is TRBV12-3 or TRBV12-4; 7 bases agree with TRBD1. This CDR3 spans 14 amino acids. V was pared by 4 bases and J by 7 bases, with 7 bases of the junction left unmatched.

This clonotype has ten or more counts. The chain has TRBV12-3 or TRBV12-4 and TRBJ2-2, with D hard to call. There are 12 residues in the CDR3. V was shortened by 2 bases and J by 7 bases, with 5 bases between the two germline ends. The CDR3 DNA sequence: TGTGCCAGCAGTTTAAGTAGCGGGGAGCTGTTTTTT. This encodes CASSLSSGELFF.

This clonotype came up a few times. The chain is built from TRBV6-2 or TRBV6-3 and TRBJ1-6, with TRBD1 as a possible D gene (5 bases). CDR1 MNHEY and CDR2 SVGEGT come from the germline V gene. The CDR3 runs to 15 residues. The germline V and J ends were trimmed by 5 bases and 8 bases, with 16 bases remaining between them. The CDR3 coding sequence is TGTGCCAGCAGTGACCCCGGGACCTCGTATTCACCCCTCCACTTT. Amino acids: CASSDPGTSYSPLHF.

CDR3 in amino acids: CASSWTLGTEAFF. DNA for the CDR3: TGTGCCAGCAGCTGGACGTTGGGCACTGAAGCTTTCTTT. The J gene is TRBJ1-1, the V gene TRBV27; the D is unclear. Germline CDR1 and CDR2: MNHEY and SMNVEV (reference sequence). V was clipped by 6 bases and J by 4 bases, with 12 bases between them. The CDR3 extends over 13 amino acids.

This chain joins TRBV5-6 and TRBJ2-7; a weak D match, TRBD1 (6 bases). The V end was cut by 5 bases, the J end by 3 bases, with 21 bases between. From germline, CDR1 is SGHDT and CDR2 YYEEEE. The CDR3 is made up of 16 amino acids. DNA for the CDR3: TGTGCCAGCAGAGCCCCCCGGGCAGGGGTAGGCTACGAGCAGTACTTC. This sequence encodes CASRAPRAGVGYEQYF. The whole variable domain, filled in from reference TRBV5-6 and TRBJ2-7, reads DAGVTQSPTHLIKTRGQQVTLRCSPKSGHDTVSWYQQALGQGPQFIFQYYEEEERQRGNFPDRFSGHQFPNYSSELNVNALLLGDSALYLCASRAPRAGVGYEQYFGPGTRLTVT.

In its sample, this clonotype was seen a few times. This chain joins TRBV4-1 and TRBJ2-3; 8 bases map to TRBD2. V gave up 3 bases and J gave up 0 bases; unmatched junction bases: 11. Germline V gene data show CDR1 as MGHRA and CDR2 as YSYEKL. The CDR3 is 18 amino acids. The CDR3 DNA reads TGCGCCAGCAGCCAGTACCTGAGCGGGGGAGAGAGCACAGATACGCAGTATTTT. It is translated as CASSQYLSGGESTDTQYF.

The gene calls are TRBV6-2 or TRBV6-3 and TRBJ2-4; D might be TRBD1 or TRBD2, each matching 5 bases. The CDR3 is 17 residues long. Trimming shortened V by 6 bases and J by 8 bases, and 26 bases separated the two germline ends. Per the germline V gene, CDR1 is MNHEY and CDR2 is SVGEGT. In nucleotides, the CDR3 is TGTGCCAGCAGGGAACAGGCCTTAAGCGGCCGAAAGGACATTCAGTACTTC. This translates into CASREQALSGRKDIQYF.

This clonotype was counted a few times. CDR3 DNA sequence: TGTGCCAGCAGTTTCAGGGACAACTATGGCTACACCTTC. Amino acids: CASSFRDNYGYTF. The chain carries TRBV27 and TRBJ1-2, with D possibly TRBD1 on 5 matching bases. V was cut by 3 bases and J by 2 bases, with 7 bases left in between. Germline assignment: CDR1 MNHEY and CDR2 SMNVEV (reference sequence). CDR3 length equals 13 residues.

This clonotype was counted between two and nine times. Germline and junction disagree at one end, which may indicate a read error. The chain is built from TRBV5-1 and TRBJ2-2; possible D gene TRBD2, 5 bases. Germline V gene sequence: CDR1 SGHRS, CDR2 YFSETQ. This CDR3 is built from 15 residues. CDR3 sequence reads: CASSFLVANTGELIF. Written as DNA, the CDR3 is TGCGCCAGCAGCTTCCTAGTCGCGAACACCGGGGAGCTGATTTTT. The full variable domain, rest sourced from reference TRBV5-1 and TRBJ2-2, is KAGVTQTPRYLIKTRGQQVTLSCSPISGHRSVSWYQQTPGQGLQFLFEYFSETQRNKGNFPGRFSGRQFSNSRSEMNVSTLELGDSALYLCASSFLVANTGELIFGEGSRLTVL.

This clonotype was seen at least ten times. The CDR3 loop reads CASSPRRGANEQYF. DNA for the CDR3: TGTGCCAGCAGTCCCAGGCGGGGGGCCAACGAGCAGTACTTC. The genes are TRBV7-6 and TRBJ2-7; TRBD2 matches at 8 bases. Germline assignment: CDR1 SGHVS and CDR2 FNYEAQ. This CDR3 spans 14 amino acids. Losses at the gene ends were 6 bases for V and 5 bases for J; bases not matched to a gene: 9.

The chain joins TRBV11-2 to TRBJ1-2; 10 nucleotides agree with TRBD1. The V segment lost 8 bases and the J segment 10 bases; nucleotides outside the gene matches: 4. The CDR3 length is 11 residues. Germline CDR1 reads SGHAT; CDR2 reads FQNNGV. The CDR3 spells CASGDRGSYTF. DNA of the CDR3: TGTGCCAGCGGGGACAGGGGATCCTACACCTTC.

This clonotype was observed a handful of times. The chain links TRBV20-1 to TRBJ1-5; D is ambiguous. The V and J ends lost 3 bases and 3 bases respectively, with 9 bases between them. The CDR3 has 13 amino acids. Germline V lookup: CDR1 DFQATT, CDR2 SNEGSKA (reference sequence). The CDR3 sequence is CSASLVPNQPQHF. The CDR3, as DNA: TGCAGTGCTAGTCTGGTACCCAATCAGCCCCAGCATTTT.

Here the CDR3 reads CASSYFPGQSGGEQYF. Here the CDR3 DNA reads TGTGCCAGCAGTTACTTTCCGGGGCAGTCAGGGGGCGAGCAGTACTTC. V usage is TRBV6-5 and J usage is TRBJ2-7; 7 nucleotides match TRBD1. The V segment lost 1 base and the J segment 6 bases; nucleotides outside the gene matches: 12. Looked up from germline, CDR1 is MNHEY and CDR2 is SVGAGI. The CDR3 loop spans 16 amino acids.

This clonotype was seen ten or more times. The rearrangement joins TRBV12-3 or TRBV12-4 to TRBJ2-3, with a tentative D call TRBD1 (5 bases). V was cut by 5 bases and J by 6 bases, with 12 bases left in between. The CDR3 covers 13 residues. CDR3 sequence (DNA): TGTGCCAGCAGTCGCTCCAGGGCGGATACGCAGTATTTT. As protein: CASSRSRADTQYF.

This sequence joins TRBV13 and TRBJ2-7; 12 nucleotides align to TRBD2. Germline CDR1 and CDR2: PRHDT and FYEKMQ (reference sequence). This CDR3 is built from 16 residues. Trimming at V came to 3 bases and at J to 0 bases, leaving 3 bases not matched to a gene. For the CDR3, the DNA is TGTGCCAGCAGCTTCGGGACTAGCGGGTCCTCCTACGAGCAGTACGTC. It translates to CASSFGTSGSSYEQYV.

The CDR3 sequence is CASSKGFGEQYV. In DNA, the CDR3 is TGTGCCAGCAGCAAGGGGTTCGGCGAGCAGTACGTC. The rearrangement uses TRBV7-9 and TRBJ2-7, with D possibly TRBD1 on 5 matching bases. V lost 5 bases and J 6 bases, leaving 11 bases between the germline ends. CDR1 and CDR2 (germline): SEHNR, FQNEAQ (reference sequence). The length of the CDR3 is 12 residues.

The chain is built from TRBV2 and TRBJ2-1; weak D call: TRBD2 (6 bases). Per the germline V gene, CDR1 is SNHLY and CDR2 is FYNNEI. CDR3 length: 10 amino acids. Trimming removed 4 bases from V and 15 bases from J, with 10 bases in between. The CDR3 loop reads CASSGLGGFF. CDR3 bases: TGTGCCAGCAGTGGTCTGGGGGGGTTCTTC.

This chain connects TRBV5-1 to TRBJ1-1, with TRBD1 as a possible D gene (6 bases). This CDR3 comprises 16 residues. The V end lost 0 bases, the J end lost 0 bases, and 12 bases lay between the germline ends. Germline-derived CDR1 and CDR2 are SGHRS and YFSETQ. CDR3 DNA sequence: TGCGCCAGCAGCTTGGCAGGGGCGATAATGAACACTGAAGCTTTCTTT. Amino acid sequence: CASSLAGAIMNTEAFF.

This clonotype was seen repeatedly, ten times or more. The chain combines TRBV25-1 with TRBJ2-2, with 10 bases aligning to TRBD1. Germline V CDR1 and CDR2: MGHDK, SYGVNS. This CDR3 has 15 amino acids. Unmatched junction bases numbered 6, after V lost 8 bases and J lost 3 bases. This CDR3 is CASAAGTGDTGELFF. The CDR3 DNA is TGTGCCAGCGCAGCCGGGACAGGGGACACCGGGGAGCTGTTTTTT.

This clonotype was observed many times. V gene TRBV15 combines with J gene TRBJ2-3; TRBD1 matches 8 bases. The germline V gene has CDR1 LNHNV and CDR2 YYDKDF (reference sequence). The CDR3 spans 15 residues. With 7 bases clipped from V and 2 bases from J, the junction kept 8 bases outside the gene matches. CDR3 protein: CATTRDRHYTDTQYF. Here the CDR3 DNA reads TGTGCCACCACCCGGGACAGGCACTACACAGATACGCAGTATTTT.

The chain carries TRBV19 and TRBJ2-2; the match to TRBD1 covers 9 bases. Germline V CDR1 and CDR2: LNHDA, SQIVND (reference sequence). V dropped 10 bases and J dropped 7; count of bases not matched to a gene: 4. The CDR3 is 12 amino acids. The CDR3 coding sequence is TGTGCCACCACAGGGGGCAACGGGGAGCTGTTTTTT. Encoded protein: CATTGGNGELFF.

This clonotype has only a few counts. V gene TRBV15 combines with J gene TRBJ2-1; D unclear. V was shortened by 1 base and J by 0 bases, with 7 bases between the two germline ends. The CDR3 consists of 15 residues. The germline V gene encodes CDR1 LNHNV and CDR2 YYDKDF (reference sequence). This CDR3 is CATSRARSSYNEQFF. CDR3 bases: TGTGCCACCAGCAGAGCACGTAGCTCCTACAATGAGCAGTTCTTC.

This clonotype was recorded a few times. CDR3 coding DNA: TGCGCCAGCAGCCCAGCGGCCGGGGAGCTGTTTTTT. Protein sequence: CASSPAAGELFF. This chain links TRBV4-3 with TRBJ2-2, with D tentatively TRBD2 (5 bases). This CDR3 comprises 12 residues. Germline loops: CDR1 LGHNA, CDR2 YSLEER. Trimming stripped 4 bases from V and 6 bases from J, with 6 bases between.